Each of the 16 T cell receptor beta chains below was sequenced from the same sample in a study of beta chain features in type 1 diabetes. The investigators reverse transcribed all of the isolated RNA, so they sequenced expressed TCRB transcripts. Some clones are missing from TCRdb's copy, which holds only in-frame ones; the method was immunoSEQ multiplex PCR. The data show about 470,000 clones, with 25% to 35% seen just once and more than 0.055% held by the top ten. Sequenced material: naive CD4+ T cells from blood. These receptors came from a man aged 18 to 29 in good health.

The chain joins TRBV2 to TRBJ2-3; D perhaps matches TRBD1 (6 bases). CDR1 and CDR2 from the germline V gene are SNHLY and FYNNEI. V lost 7 bases, J lost 6 bases, and 17 bases lay in between. The CDR3 contains 14 residues. The CDR3 spells CASIAGQYMDTQYF. As DNA, the CDR3 is TGTGCCAGCATTGCAGGACAGTATATGGATACGCAGTATTTT.

This clone has more than one count but fewer than ten. The chain uses TRBV4-2 and TRBJ1-5; TRBD1 aligns across 8 bases. CDR3 length: 15 amino acids. Germline values: CDR1 LGHNA, CDR2 YNFKEQ. V lost 5 bases, J lost 5 bases, and 8 bases stayed unmatched. The CDR3 bases are TGTGCCAGCAGCTTTGACAGGGGAGTGCATCAGCCCCAGCATTTT. As protein: CASSFDRGVHQPQHF.

This clone has only a few counts. This sequence joins TRBV30 and TRBJ2-7, with unresolved D. There are 14 residues in the CDR3. Trimming removed 3 bases at V and 3 bases at J, with 15 bases between. Germline lookup yields CDR1 GTSNPN and CDR2 SVGIG (reference sequence). CDR3 loop: CAWRSGPTHYEQYF. The CDR3 region has the DNA TGTGCCTGGAGATCCGGGCCGACCCACTACGAGCAGTACTTC.

The V call is TRBV4-3, the J call TRBJ2-5; TRBD2 matches 15 bases. Germline values: CDR1 LGHNA, CDR2 YSLEER. CDR3 length: 17 residues. V dropped 1 base and J dropped 5; count of bases not matched to a gene: 5. This CDR3 reads CASSQVGTSGRRETQYF. CDR3 coding DNA: TGCGCCAGCAGCCAAGTCGGGACTAGCGGGAGGAGGGAGACCCAGTACTTC.

This clone was counted a few times. The V gene is TRBV30, the J gene TRBJ2-2; D not certain. V was cut by 0 bases and J by 3 bases, with 11 bases left in between. Germline lookup yields CDR1 GTSNPN and CDR2 SVGIG (reference sequence). The CDR3 consists of 15 residues. The CDR3 coding sequence is TGTGCCTGGAGTGTCGGCCTAGGTGACACCGGGGAGCTGTTTTTT. It specifies CAWSVGLGDTGELFF.

The gene calls are TRBV25-1 and TRBJ2-5, with TRBD2 as a possible D gene (5 bases). V gave up 6 bases and J gave up 5 bases, with 10 bases separating them. This CDR3 is 12 amino acids long. CDR1 is MGHDK, CDR2 SYGVNS, per germline. CDR3 sequence reads: CASRAGIETQYF. The CDR3 DNA follows: TGTGCCAGCAGGGCGGGTATTGAGACCCAGTACTTC.

The chain recombines TRBV5-4 with TRBJ2-1, with TRBD2 identical over 7 bases. V gave up 3 bases and J gave up 0 bases; unmatched junction bases: 9. This CDR3 is built from 17 residues. Germline-derived CDR1 and CDR2 are SGHNT and YYREEE (reference sequence). In DNA, the CDR3 is TGTGCCAGCAGCTCCGGGTCTAGCGGAGGCTCCTACAATGAGCAGTTCTTC. It is translated as CASSSGSSGGSYNEQFF. Using reference TRBV5-4 and TRBJ2-1 for the parts outside the CDR3, the full variable domain is ETGVTQSPTHLIKTRGQQVTLRCSSQSGHNTVSWYQQALGQGPQFIFQYYREEENGRGNFPPRFSGLQFPNYSSELNVNALELDDSALYLCASSSGSSGGSYNEQFFGPGTRLTVL.

Only a few counts were recorded for this clone. The V gene is TRBV7-2, the J gene TRBJ2-1; D is uncertain. CDR1 is SGHTA, CDR2 FQGNSA, per germline. This CDR3 comprises 15 residues. Trimming pared 1 base from V and 0 bases from J, leaving 7 bases between. The CDR3 reads CASSLDYRSYNEQFF. The CDR3 nucleotides are TGTGCCAGCAGCTTAGACTATCGCTCCTACAATGAGCAGTTCTTC.

The chain links TRBV28 to TRBJ2-5; possibly TRBD2 for D (5 bases). CDR1 is MDHEN and CDR2 is SYDVKM in the germline V gene. This CDR3 spans 13 amino acids. V was shortened by 5 bases and J by 5 bases, with 12 bases between the two germline ends. The CDR3 here is CASSGGFRETQYF. The CDR3 DNA reads TGTGCCAGCAGTGGAGGTTTTCGGGAGACCCAGTACTTC.

The chain's CDR3 is CASSLGRRSRTDTQYF. CDR3 nucleotides: TGTGCCAGCAGCTTAGGCCGCCGTAGTCGCACAGATACGCAGTATTTT. This chain links TRBV7-2 with TRBJ2-3; D unclear. Germline lookup yields CDR1 SGHTA and CDR2 FQGNSA. The CDR3 runs to 16 residues. V lost 1 base and J 1 base, leaving 12 bases between the germline ends.

The chain combines TRBV28 with TRBJ2-1; D remains unclear. This CDR3 region has 12 residues. Trimming left V 4 bases short and J 10 bases short, with 11 bases between. Germline assignment: CDR1 MDHEN and CDR2 SYDVKM. The CDR3 DNA sequence: TGTGCCAGCAGTTCAGTTGGGCTCGAGCAGTTCTTC. Its protein product is CASSSVGLEQFF.

This clone was seen only a few times. The chain recombines TRBV29-1 with TRBJ1-1; tentatively, D is TRBD1 (6 bases). Between the trimmed V and J ends, which lost 6 bases and 3 bases, there was a span of 14 bases. Looked up from germline, CDR1 is SQVTM and CDR2 is ANQGSEA. The CDR3 is 13 residues long. The CDR3 DNA is TGCAGCGTATCCCACAGGGTCGACACTGAAGCTTTCTTT. This encodes CSVSHRVDTEAFF.

The chain employs TRBV30 and TRBJ1-5; D gene uncertain. Looked up from germline, CDR1 is GTSNPN and CDR2 is SVGIG (reference sequence). Trimming took 1 base from V and 0 from J, leaving 19 bases between them. This CDR3 spans 18 amino acids. The DNA for the CDR3 is TGTGCCTGGAGTGCGAAGAGCCCAGGACGGACTAGCAATCAGCCCCAGCATTTT. Protein sequence: CAWSAKSPGRTSNQPQHF.

V and J are TRBV9 and TRBJ2-3, with 8 bases that match TRBD2. With V trimmed by 3 bases and J by 4 bases, 4 bases remained unmatched. The CDR3 runs 14 residues. In germline, CDR1 is SGDLS, CDR2 YYNGEE. The CDR3 here is CASSETSASDTQYF. DNA for the CDR3: TGTGCCAGCAGCGAGACTAGCGCCTCAGATACGCAGTATTTT.

This clone showed up just a few times. The J gene is TRBJ2-1, the V gene TRBV6-5, with D hard to call. The CDR3 sequence is 11 residues long. Germline CDR1 MNHEY, CDR2 SVGAGI. Deletions cut 1 base from V and 8 bases from J, with 3 bases between. Written as DNA, the CDR3 is TGTGCCAGCAGTTACTTCGATGAGCAGTTCTTC. This codes for CASSYFDEQFF.

This chain uses TRBV7-8 with TRBJ2-1; TRBD2 matches 12 bases. Unmatched junction bases numbered 6, after V lost 10 bases and J lost 8 bases. The germline CDR1 and CDR2 sequences are SGHVS and FQNEAQ. The CDR3 runs 13 residues. CDR3 in amino acids: CATRTSGNHEQFF. The CDR3 region has the DNA TGTGCCACCAGGACTAGCGGGAATCATGAGCAGTTCTTC.